This entry lists 21 T cell receptor beta chains sequenced from one sample in a study of glioma-infiltrating T cells. Using RNA template, CDR3s of TCR alpha and beta were amplified with iRepertoire arm-PCR. TCRdb used MiXCR to reprocess the multiplex PCR reads, holding one entry per CDR3 protein. The sample records about 130,000 distinct CDR3 sequences, under 30% being singletons. Source material: glioma tissue, nonneoplastic brain tissue, or PBMCs (not recorded which). These receptors were collected from a human donor with low-grade glioma or glioblastoma, undergoing nonglioma brain surgery, or in good health (not recorded which).

This clonotype was seen a single time. J is TRBJ2-3 and V is TRBV7-8, with 7 bases aligning to TRBD2. Germline loops: CDR1 SGHVS, CDR2 FQNEAQ. Germline trimming cut 2 bases from V and 3 bases from J; bases unmatched to any gene: 8. This CDR3 spans 16 amino acids. CDR3 sequence (DNA): TGTGCCAGCAGCTTAAATTGGGGAGGGTTTACAGATACGCAGTATTTT. Protein sequence: CASSLNWGGFTDTQYF.

The chain uses TRBV7-2 and TRBJ2-7; D assignment may be TRBD1 or TRBD2 (5 bases each). This CDR3 comprises 15 residues. CDR1 and CDR2 (germline): SGHTA, FQGNSA. The CDR3 is CAISLGTEAKSEQYV. The CDR3, as DNA: TGTGCCATCAGCTTAGGGACGGAGGCTAAGAGCGAGCAGTACGTC.

In its sample, this clonotype was seen many times. The chain is built from TRBV3-1 and TRBJ2-2; 11 bases are a match to TRBD2. The CDR3 is 17 amino acids. Germline CDR1 reads LGHDT; CDR2 reads YNNKEL (reference sequence). V lost 7 bases and J lost 3; bases outside the gene matches: 10. For the CDR3, the DNA is TGTGCCAGCACCAGATCTAGCGGGGGGAGTTACACCGGGGAGCTGTTTTTT. Amino acids: CASTRSSGGSYTGELFF.

A few counts support this clonotype. V usage is TRBV2 and J usage is TRBJ1-1; TRBD1 agrees at 7 bases. V trimming: 5 bases; J trimming: 7 bases; junction bases outside the gene matches: 13. Germline CDR1 reads SNHLY; CDR2 reads FYNNEI. The CDR3 covers 15 residues. Written as DNA, the CDR3 is TGTGCCAGCAGTTCCTATATGGGGGGGGACAGTGAAGCTTTCTTT. It codes for CASSSYMGGDSEAFF. Full variable domain (rest looked up from reference TRBV2 and TRBJ1-1): EPEVTQTPSHQVTQMGQEVILRCVPISNHLYFYWYRQILGQKVEFLVSFYNNEISEKSEIFDDQFSVERPDGSNFTLKIRSTKLEDSAMYFCASSSYMGGDSEAFFGQGTRLTVV.

This clonotype was detected only a few times. The V and J genes are TRBV3-1 and TRBJ1-1; no definite D call. The V gene lost 0 bases and the J gene lost 4 bases, with 12 bases spanning the gap. The CDR3 consists of 15 residues. Per the germline V gene, CDR1 is LGHDT and CDR2 is YNNKEL (reference sequence). The CDR3, as DNA: TGTGCCAGCAGCCAAGAGGGCAGCGAGGGCACTGAAGCTTTCTTT. Its protein is CASSQEGSEGTEAFF. Based on the CDR3 plus reference TRBV3-1 and TRBJ1-1, the full variable domain is DTAVSQTPKYLVTQMGNDKSIKCEQNLGHDTMYWYKQDSKKFLKIMFSYNNKELIINETVPNRFSPKSPDKAHLNLHINSLELGDSAVYFCASSQEGSEGTEAFFGQGTRLTVV.

This clonotype has a handful of counts. The genes are TRBV7-2 and TRBJ2-1; 8 positions agree with TRBD1. With 0 bases clipped from V and 8 bases from J, the junction kept 3 bases outside the gene matches. Germline V gives CDR1 SGHTA, CDR2 FQGNSA. There are 14 residues in the CDR3. CDR3 nucleotides: TGTGCCAGCAGCTTAGCACAGGGGGGCGATGAGCAGTTCTTC. It encodes CASSLAQGGDEQFF.

This clonotype showed up many times. This chain uses TRBV28 with TRBJ2-5; 8 bases are shared with TRBD1. Germline trimming cut 5 bases from V and 4 bases from J; bases unmatched to any gene: 15. Germline V gene sequence: CDR1 MDHEN, CDR2 SYDVKM. This CDR3 is built from 17 residues. The CDR3 here is CASSPQWGTGGRETQYF. The CDR3 coding sequence is TGTGCCAGCAGTCCCCAATGGGGGACAGGAGGTCGAGAGACCCAGTACTTC.

The chain joins TRBV3-1 to TRBJ2-2, with D possibly matching TRBD1 (6 bases). V gave up 6 bases and J gave up 6 bases, with 14 bases separating them. The CDR3 totals 14 residues. Germline-derived CDR1 and CDR2 are LGHDT and YNNKEL (reference sequence). DNA of the CDR3: TGTGCCAGCAGGTCCCCGACAGGTCCCGGGGAGCTGTTTTTT. Translation gives CASRSPTGPGELFF.

As DNA, the CDR3 is TGTGCCAGCAGCTTAGAGTGGTGGGGGGGCCGGTACTTC. This encodes CASSLEWWGGRYF. The chain couples TRBV7-2 to TRBJ2-5; tentative D call: TRBD2 (7 bases). Germline V gene lookup returns CDR1 SGHTA and CDR2 FQGNSA. The CDR3 has 13 residues. The ends were cut back, 1 base at V and 13 bases at J, with 16 bases in the middle.

This chain connects TRBV5-1 to TRBJ2-2; D gene ambiguous. Trimming stripped 0 bases from V and 4 bases from J, with 4 bases between. CDR3 length: 13 amino acids. Germline V gives CDR1 SGHRS, CDR2 YFSETQ. This CDR3 is CASSLDFTGELFF. The CDR3 coding sequence is TGCGCCAGCAGCTTGGACTTCACCGGGGAGCTGTTTTTT.

On this clonotype itself: This sequence may be a read error, since a much larger clone differs from it by one base. The V call is TRBV7-2, the J call TRBJ1-5; no reliable D call. Trimming left V 7 bases short and J 0 bases short, with 10 bases between. The CDR3 contains 14 residues. CDR1 and CDR2 (germline): SGHTA, FQGNSA. CDR3 nucleotides: TGTGCCAGCACCCGAGCTAGTAGCAATCAGCCCCAGCATTTT. It encodes CASTRASSNQPQHF.

V gene TRBV7-2 combines with J gene TRBJ1-1; 7 bases map to TRBD1. The CDR3 runs to 15 residues. With V trimmed by 4 bases and J by 2 bases, 7 bases remained unmatched. The germline CDR1 and CDR2 sequences are SGHTA and FQGNSA. The CDR3 spells CASSSSGTANTEAFF. The CDR3 DNA reads TGTGCCAGCAGCTCTTCCGGGACAGCCAACACTGAAGCTTTCTTT.

This clonotype was recorded a few times. The chain employs TRBV7-6 and TRBJ2-2, with 7 bases matching TRBD1. Germline CDR1 and CDR2: SGHVS and FNYEAQ. J was trimmed by 2 bases and V by 3 bases; bases with no gene match: 6. This CDR3 spans 16 amino acids. The CDR3, as DNA: TGTGCCAGCAGCTTTAGGGACAGCCCAAACACCGGGGAGCTGTTTTTT. Protein product: CASSFRDSPNTGELFF.

This clonotype was counted many times. V and J are TRBV6-2 or TRBV6-3 and TRBJ2-1; tentatively, D is TRBD2 (6 bases). Germline V CDR1 and CDR2: MNHEY, SVGEGT. The CDR3 sequence is 14 residues long. The V end lost 1 base, the J end lost 6 bases, and 10 bases lay between the germline ends. CDR3 sequence: CASSYLGGRNEQFF. CDR3 coding DNA: TGTGCCAGCAGTTACTTGGGAGGCCGCAATGAGCAGTTCTTC.

V and J are TRBV6-1 and TRBJ2-3, with 9 bases lining up with TRBD1. Per the germline V gene, CDR1 is MNHNS and CDR2 is SASEGT. Trimming at V came to 7 bases and at J to 4 bases, leaving 9 bases not matched to a gene. The CDR3 is 15 residues long. In nucleotides, the CDR3 is TGTGCCAGCACCTCGGGACAGGGTATCCCAGATACGCAGTATTTT. Translation gives CASTSGQGIPDTQYF.

This clonotype was seen a few times. V and J are TRBV11-2 and TRBJ1-1; no definite D call. The CDR3 totals 14 residues. CDR1 is SGHAT, CDR2 FQNNGV, per germline. Deletions cut 0 bases from V and 7 bases from J, with 12 bases between. DNA of the CDR3: TGTGCCAGCAGCTTAGATCCCACAGCCCTTGAAGCTTTCTTT. Protein product: CASSLDPTALEAFF.

Written as DNA, the CDR3 is TGTGCCAGCAGTAAAGGACAGAACTATGGCTACACCTTC. Translating it yields CASSKGQNYGYTF. The chain uses TRBV6-1 and TRBJ1-2; perhaps TRBD1 as D (6 bases). Looked up from germline, CDR1 is MNHNS and CDR2 is SASEGT. Trimming removed 5 bases at V and 2 bases at J, with 9 bases between. The CDR3 runs to 13 residues.

The J gene is TRBJ2-3, the V gene TRBV20-1; 7 bases match TRBD2. There are 15 residues in the CDR3. Unmatched junction bases numbered 7, after V lost 3 bases and J lost 1 base. Per germline, CDR1 DFQATT and CDR2 SNEGSKA (reference sequence). This chain's CDR3 is CSASLLATGTDTQYF. DNA of the CDR3: TGCAGTGCTAGCCTACTAGCGACGGGCACAGATACGCAGTATTTT.

The chain combines TRBV3-1 with TRBJ2-3; the D is unclear. Germline V gene lookup returns CDR1 LGHDT and CDR2 YNNKEL (reference sequence). The V and J ends lost 2 bases and 10 bases respectively, with 13 bases between them. The CDR3 is made up of 13 amino acids. This CDR3 is CASSQPGPLPQYF. The CDR3 DNA reads as TGTGCCAGCAGCCAACCGGGCCCCCTTCCGCAGTATTTT.

The V call is TRBV15, the J call TRBJ1-1; D uncertain. The germline V and J ends were trimmed by 2 bases and 1 base, with 8 bases remaining between them. The CDR3 consists of 14 residues. Germline V lookup: CDR1 LNHNV, CDR2 YYDKDF (reference sequence). The DNA of the CDR3 is TGTGCCACCAGCAGACAGGTCGGGAACACTGAAGCTTTCTTT. Amino acids: CATSRQVGNTEAFF.

The chain employs TRBV29-1 and TRBJ1-5; D possibly corresponds to TRBD1 (6 bases). The CDR3 runs 15 residues. Germline CDR1 is SQVTM and CDR2 is ANQGSEA. V gave up 5 bases and J gave up 1 base, with 15 bases separating them. This CDR3 is CSVTKGDGSNQPQHF. The CDR3 DNA reads TGCAGCGTTACAAAGGGGGACGGCAGCAATCAGCCCCAGCATTTT.